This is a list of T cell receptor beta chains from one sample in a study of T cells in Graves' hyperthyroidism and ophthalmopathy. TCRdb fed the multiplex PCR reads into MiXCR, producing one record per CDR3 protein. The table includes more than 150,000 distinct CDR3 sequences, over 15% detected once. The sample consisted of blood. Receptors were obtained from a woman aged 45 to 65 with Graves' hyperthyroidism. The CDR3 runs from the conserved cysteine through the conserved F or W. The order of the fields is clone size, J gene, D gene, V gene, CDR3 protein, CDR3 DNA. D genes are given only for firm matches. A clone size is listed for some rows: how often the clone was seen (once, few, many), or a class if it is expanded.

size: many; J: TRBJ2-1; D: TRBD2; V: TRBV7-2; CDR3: CASSLEGGGALGDEQFF; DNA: TGTGCCAGCAGCTTAGAGGGCGGGGGGGCCTTAGGCGATGAGCAGTTCTTC
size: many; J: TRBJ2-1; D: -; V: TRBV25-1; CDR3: CASSEFAEQFF; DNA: TGTGCCAGCAGTGAATTCGCAGAGCAGTTCTTC
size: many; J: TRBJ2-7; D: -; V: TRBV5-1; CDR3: CASSLEGRVSEQYF; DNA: TGCGCCAGCAGCTTGGAGGGCAGGGTCTCCGAGCAGTACTTC
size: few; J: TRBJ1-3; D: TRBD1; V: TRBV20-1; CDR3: CSAPTGGSEGNTIYF; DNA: TGCAGTGCTCCTACAGGGGGCTCTGAGGGAAACACCATATATTTT
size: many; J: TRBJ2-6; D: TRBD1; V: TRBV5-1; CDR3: CASSETGGSGANVLTF; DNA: TGCGCCAGCAGCGAAACAGGGGGCTCTGGGGCCAACGTCCTGACTTTC
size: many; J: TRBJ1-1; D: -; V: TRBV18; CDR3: CASSLGTARMNTEAFF; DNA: TGTGCCAGCTCATTGGGAACAGCCAGGATGAACACTGAAGCTTTCTTT
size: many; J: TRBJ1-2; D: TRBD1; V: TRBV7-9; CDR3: CASSFGQATLAGYTF; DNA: TGTGCCAGCAGCTTCGGACAGGCGACTTTAGCTGGCTACACCTTC
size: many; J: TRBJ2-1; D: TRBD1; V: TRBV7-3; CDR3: CASSSPPLGQGNEQFF; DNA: TGTGCCAGCAGCTCGCCCCCGTTAGGACAGGGGAATGAGCAGTTCTTC
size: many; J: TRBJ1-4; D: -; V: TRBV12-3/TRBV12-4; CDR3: CASSVGGKLFF; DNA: TGTGCCAGCAGTGTTGGGGGAAAACTGTTTTTT
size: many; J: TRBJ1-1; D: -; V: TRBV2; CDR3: CASSGFRGSTEAFF; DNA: TGTGCCAGCAGTGGTTTTCGGGGGAGCACTGAAGCTTTCTTT
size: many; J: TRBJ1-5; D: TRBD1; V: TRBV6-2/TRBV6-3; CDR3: CASIPGQGRSNQPQHF; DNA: TGTGCCAGCATCCCGGGACAGGGACGCTCAAATCAGCCCCAGCATTTT
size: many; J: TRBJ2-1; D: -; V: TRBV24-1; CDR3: CATSDPSPGARNEQFF; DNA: TGTGCCACCAGTGACCCCAGCCCGGGGGCCCGCAATGAGCAGTTCTTC
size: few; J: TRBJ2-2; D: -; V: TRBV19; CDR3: CASNGRDSRYEGELFF; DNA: TGTGCCAGTAACGGTCGAGACTCCCGATATGAAGGGGAGCTGTTTTTT
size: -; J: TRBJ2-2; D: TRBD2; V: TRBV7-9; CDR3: CASSLGIAGVAGELFF; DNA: TGTGCCAGCAGCTTAGGAATAGCGGGAGTTGCCGGGGAGCTGTTTTTT
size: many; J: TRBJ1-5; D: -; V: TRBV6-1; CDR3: CASSLRQAVLSNQPQHF; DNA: TGTGCCAGCAGTCTCCGACAGGCCGTTCTAAGCAATCAGCCCCAGCATTTT
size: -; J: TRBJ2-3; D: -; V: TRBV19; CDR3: CASSPTESTDTQYF; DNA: TGTGCCAGTAGCCCGACAGAGAGCACAGATACGCAGTATTTT
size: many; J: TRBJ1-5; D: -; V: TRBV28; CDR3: CASSLRQGGNQPQHF; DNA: TGTGCCAGCAGTTTACGGCAGGGCGGCAATCAGCCCCAGCATTTT
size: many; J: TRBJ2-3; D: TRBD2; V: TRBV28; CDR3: CASTIAGGSGDTQYF; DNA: TGTGCCAGCACCATAGCGGGGGGGTCGGGAGATACGCAGTATTTT
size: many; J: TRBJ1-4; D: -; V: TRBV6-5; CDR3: CASSYGGSNEKLFF; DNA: TGTGCCAGCAGTTACGGGGGATCTAATGAAAAACTGTTTTTT
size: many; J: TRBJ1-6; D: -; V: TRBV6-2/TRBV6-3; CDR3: CASSKGNSPLHF; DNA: TGTGCCAGCAGTAAGGGTAATTCACCCCTCCACTTT
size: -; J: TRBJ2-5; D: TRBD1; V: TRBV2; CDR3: CASRRDRVARETQYF; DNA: TGTGCCAGCAGGAGGGACAGGGTGGCACGAGAGACCCAGTACTTC
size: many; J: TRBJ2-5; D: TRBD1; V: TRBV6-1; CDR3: CATWDRGLWETQYF; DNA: TGTGCCACCTGGGACAGGGGGCTATGGGAGACCCAGTACTTC
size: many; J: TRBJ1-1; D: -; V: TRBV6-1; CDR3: CASSDRSGFTEAFF; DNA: TGTGCCAGCAGTGACCGTTCGGGGTTTACTGAAGCTTTCTTT
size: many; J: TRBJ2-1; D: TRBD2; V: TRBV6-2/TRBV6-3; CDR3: CASSRTSGGSRSYNEQFF; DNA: TGTGCCAGCAGTCGGACTAGCGGGGGGTCCCGCTCCTACAATGAGCAGTTCTTC
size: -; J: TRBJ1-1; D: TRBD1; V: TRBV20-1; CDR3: CSAKRQGDTEAFF; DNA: TGCAGTGCCAAGCGACAGGGAGACACTGAAGCTTTCTTT
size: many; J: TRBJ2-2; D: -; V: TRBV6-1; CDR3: CASSYTEEAGELFF; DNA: TGTGCCAGCAGTTACACTGAAGAGGCCGGGGAGCTGTTTTTT
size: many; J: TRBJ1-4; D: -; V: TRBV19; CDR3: CASSAGGRVNEKLFF; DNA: TGTGCCAGTAGTGCTGGGGGCAGGGTAAATGAAAAACTGTTTTTT
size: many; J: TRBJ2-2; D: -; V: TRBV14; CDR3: CASRPGDSTNTGELFF; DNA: TGTGCCAGCAGACCGGGGGACAGTACCAACACCGGGGAGCTGTTTTTT
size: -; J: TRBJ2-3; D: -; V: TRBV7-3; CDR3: CASSLNPGTDTQYF; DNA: TGTGCCAGCAGCTTAAACCCGGGCACAGATACGCAGTATTTT
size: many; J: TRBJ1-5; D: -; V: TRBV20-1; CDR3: CSAGVQYSNQPQHF; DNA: TGCAGTGCTGGCGTACAATATAGCAATCAGCCCCAGCATTTT
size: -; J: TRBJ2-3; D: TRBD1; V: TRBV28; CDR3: CASSLRQGIATQYF; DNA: TGTGCCAGCAGTTTAAGACAGGGGATAGCTACGCAGTATTTT
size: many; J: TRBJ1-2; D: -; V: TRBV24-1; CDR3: CATGRGDYGYTF; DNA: TGTGCCACCGGGAGGGGAGACTATGGCTACACCTTC
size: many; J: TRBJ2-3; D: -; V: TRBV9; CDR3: CASSVGGAADTQYF; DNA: TGTGCCAGCAGCGTAGGGGGGGCTGCAGATACGCAGTATTTT
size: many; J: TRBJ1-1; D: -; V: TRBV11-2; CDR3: CASSSSGSWAFF; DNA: TGTGCCAGCAGTTCCTCAGGGTCATGGGCTTTCTTT
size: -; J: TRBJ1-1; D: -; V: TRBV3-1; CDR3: CASSQSGKGTEAFF; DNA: TGTGCCAGCAGCCAAAGCGGTAAGGGCACTGAAGCTTTCTTT
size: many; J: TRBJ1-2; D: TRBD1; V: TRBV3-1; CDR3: CASSQGSRLTGSYGYTF; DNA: TGTGCCAGCAGCCAAGGGTCGAGGTTGACAGGGAGCTATGGCTACACCTTC
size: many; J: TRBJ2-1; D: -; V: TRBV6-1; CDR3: CASSGRGPFEQFF; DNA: TGTGCCAGCAGCGGGCGGGGGCCCTTTGAGCAGTTCTTC
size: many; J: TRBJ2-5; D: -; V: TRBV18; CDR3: CASSPRVGQETQYF; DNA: TGTGCCAGCTCACCACGGGTTGGGCAAGAGACCCAGTACTTC
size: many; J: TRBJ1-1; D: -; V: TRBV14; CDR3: CASSHLGRGSTEAFF; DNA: TGTGCCAGCAGCCACCTGGGGAGGGGGAGCACTGAAGCTTTCTTT
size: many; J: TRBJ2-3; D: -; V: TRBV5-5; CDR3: CASSLRSPGDTQYF; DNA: TGTGCCAGCAGCTTAAGGAGTCCTGGGGATACGCAGTATTTT
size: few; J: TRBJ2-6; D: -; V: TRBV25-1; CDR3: CASSDQRVSSGANVLTF; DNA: TGTGCCAGCAGTGATCAGCGGGTTAGCTCTGGGGCCAACGTCCTGACTTTC
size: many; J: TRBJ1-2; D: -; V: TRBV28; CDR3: CASSLSPHGPEHSGYGYTF; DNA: TGTGCCAGCAGCTTATCGCCCCACGGGCCCGAGCACTCGGGGTATGGCTACACCTTC
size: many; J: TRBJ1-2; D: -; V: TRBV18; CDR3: CASSPPGRVGGYTF; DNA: TGTGCCAGCTCACCACCCGGCAGGGTGGGTGGCTACACCTTC
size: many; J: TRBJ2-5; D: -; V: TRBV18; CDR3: CASSPALSAKETQYF; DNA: TGTGCCAGCTCACCTGCTCTGTCCGCCAAAGAGACCCAGTACTTC
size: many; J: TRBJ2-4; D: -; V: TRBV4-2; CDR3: CASSQVSWERIQYF; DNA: TGTGCCAGCAGCCAAGTATCCTGGGAACGCATTCAGTACTTC